This T cell receptor beta chain was identified in a study of OX40 agonist ivuxolimab in advanced cancers. Study information: It was ivuxolimab, an agonistic anti-OX40 (CD134) antibody, that patients were treated with. Dose-escalation cases comprised hepatocellular carcinoma, melanoma, renal cell or head and neck cancer. A history of anti-PD-1, anti-PD-L1 or anti-CTLA-4 therapy was acceptable, and approximately 41% had some. Study-level results: Several nonresponders also turned out to have low normalized T-cell clonal expansion.

With regard to this clone: The antigen remains undetermined. Sequence at one end of the junction differs from germline and may be a read error. Other nucleotide sequences in the sample specify the same CDR3.

Clones were sequenced by immunoSEQ multiplex PCR, and TCRdb holds only the in-frame ones, with some missing. The table records about 57,000 clones, over 80% of them present only once. The TCR originated in an adult with an advanced solid tumor such as melanoma, head and neck, liver or kidney cancer. The specimen was CD4+ or CD8+ T cells sorted from blood, collected in a trial of the OX40 agonist ivuxolimab.

For the CDR3, the DNA is TGCGCCACCAGCAGAGATCCGGGGATCGGGGAGCTGTTTTTT. Protein product: CATSRDPGIGELFF. V gene TRBV15 combines with J gene TRBJ2-2, with a tentative D call TRBD2 (5 bases). This CDR3 is 14 amino acids long. Germline V lookup: CDR1 LNHNV, CDR2 YYDKDF (reference sequence).